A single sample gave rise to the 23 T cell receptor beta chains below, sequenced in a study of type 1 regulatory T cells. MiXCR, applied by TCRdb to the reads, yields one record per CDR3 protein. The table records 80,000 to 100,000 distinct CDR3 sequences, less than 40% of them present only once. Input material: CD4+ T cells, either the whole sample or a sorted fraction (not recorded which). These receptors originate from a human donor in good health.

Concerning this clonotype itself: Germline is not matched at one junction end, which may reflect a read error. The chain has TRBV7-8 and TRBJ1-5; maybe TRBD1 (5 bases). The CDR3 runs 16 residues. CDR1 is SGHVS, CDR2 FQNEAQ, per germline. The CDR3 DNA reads TGTGCCGGCAGCATGCGAGGGACGGCTAACAATCAGCCCCAGCATTTT. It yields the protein CAGSMRGTANNQPQHF.

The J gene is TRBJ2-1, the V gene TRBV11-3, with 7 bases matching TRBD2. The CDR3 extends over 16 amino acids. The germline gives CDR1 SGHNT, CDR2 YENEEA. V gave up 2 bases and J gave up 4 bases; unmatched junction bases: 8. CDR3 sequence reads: CASSLCREALYNEQFF. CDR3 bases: TGTGCCAGCAGCTTATGTCGGGAGGCTCTATACAATGAGCAGTTCTTC. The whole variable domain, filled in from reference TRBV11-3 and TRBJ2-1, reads EAGVVQSPRYKIIEKKQPVAFWCNPISGHNTLYWYLQNLGQGPELLIRYENEEAVDDSQLPKDRFSAERLKGVDSTLKIQPAELGDSAVYLCASSLCREALYNEQFFGPGTRLTVL.

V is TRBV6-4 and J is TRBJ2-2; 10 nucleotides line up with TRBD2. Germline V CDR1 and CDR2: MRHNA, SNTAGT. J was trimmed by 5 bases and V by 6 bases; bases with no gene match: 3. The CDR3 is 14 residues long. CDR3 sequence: CASSIAGGTGELFF. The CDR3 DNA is TGTGCCAGCAGCATAGCGGGAGGAACCGGGGAGCTGTTTTTT.

In DNA form, the CDR3 reads TGTGCCAGTAGTAGGAGAACTAGCAATCAGCCCCAGCATTTT. This gives the protein CASSRRTSNQPQHF. The genes are TRBV19 and TRBJ1-5, with D hard to call. Between the trimmed V and J ends, which lost 4 bases and 0 bases, there was a span of 7 bases. The CDR3 is 14 residues long. Per the germline V gene, CDR1 is LNHDA and CDR2 is SQIVND (reference sequence).

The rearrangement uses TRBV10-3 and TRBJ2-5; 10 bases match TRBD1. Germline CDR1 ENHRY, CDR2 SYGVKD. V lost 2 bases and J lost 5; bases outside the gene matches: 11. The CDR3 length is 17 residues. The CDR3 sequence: CAISERSGTGVGETQYF. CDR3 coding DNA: TGTGCCATCAGTGAGAGGTCGGGGACAGGGGTTGGGGAGACCCAGTACTTC.

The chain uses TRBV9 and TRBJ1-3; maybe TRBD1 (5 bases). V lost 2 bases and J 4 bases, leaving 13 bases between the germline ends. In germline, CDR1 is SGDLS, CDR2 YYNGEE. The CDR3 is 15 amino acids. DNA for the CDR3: TGTGCCAGCAGCGTTGACGGGGGTTCGGGAAACACCATATATTTT. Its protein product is CASSVDGGSGNTIYF.

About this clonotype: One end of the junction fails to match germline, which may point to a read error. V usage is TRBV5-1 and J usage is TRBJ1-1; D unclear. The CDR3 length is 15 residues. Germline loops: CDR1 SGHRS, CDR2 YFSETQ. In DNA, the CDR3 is TGCACCAGCAGCTTGATAGGCAAAAGAGACACTGAAGCTTTCTTT. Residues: CTSSLIGKRDTEAFF.

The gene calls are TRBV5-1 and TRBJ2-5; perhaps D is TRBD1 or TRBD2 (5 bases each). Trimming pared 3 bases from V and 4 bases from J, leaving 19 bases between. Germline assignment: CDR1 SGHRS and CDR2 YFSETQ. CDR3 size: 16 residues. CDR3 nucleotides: TGCGCCAGCAGCTCACCCCGGGACCCTTCGACAGAGACCCAGTACTTC. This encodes CASSSPRDPSTETQYF.

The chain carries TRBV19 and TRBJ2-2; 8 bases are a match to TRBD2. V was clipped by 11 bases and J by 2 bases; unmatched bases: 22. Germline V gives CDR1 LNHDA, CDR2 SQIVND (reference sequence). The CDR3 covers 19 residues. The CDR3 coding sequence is TGTGCCCTATCGACCCGCGGGACTAGACCCACTATCAACACCGGGGAGCTGTTTTTT. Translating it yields CALSTRGTRPTINTGELFF.

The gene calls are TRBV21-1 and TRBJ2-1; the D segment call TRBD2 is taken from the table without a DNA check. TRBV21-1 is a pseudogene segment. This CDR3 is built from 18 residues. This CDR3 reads CASSIQGAGGVAYNEQFF. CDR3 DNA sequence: TGTGCCAGCAGCATCCAGGGAGCGGGAGGTGTCGCCTACAATGAGCAGTTCTTC.

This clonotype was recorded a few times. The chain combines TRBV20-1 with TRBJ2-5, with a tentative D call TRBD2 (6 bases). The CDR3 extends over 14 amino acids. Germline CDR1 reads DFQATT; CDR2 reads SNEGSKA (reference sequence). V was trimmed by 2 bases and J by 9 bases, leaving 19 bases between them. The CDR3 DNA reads TGCAGTGCTAGATCGGACTACTCCGGGTCGGCCCAGTACTTC. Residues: CSARSDYSGSAQYF.

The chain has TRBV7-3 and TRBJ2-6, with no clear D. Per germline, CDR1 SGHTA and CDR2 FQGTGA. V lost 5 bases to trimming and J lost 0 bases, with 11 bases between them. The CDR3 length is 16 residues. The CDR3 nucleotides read TGTGCCAGCAGCAGCCCTGGGGTCTCTGGGGCCAACGTCCTGACTTTC. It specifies CASSSPGVSGANVLTF.

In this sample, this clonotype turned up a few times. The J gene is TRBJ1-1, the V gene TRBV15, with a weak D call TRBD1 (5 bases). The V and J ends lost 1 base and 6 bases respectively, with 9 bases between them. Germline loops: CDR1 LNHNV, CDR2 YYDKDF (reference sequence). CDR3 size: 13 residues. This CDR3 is CATSRVRGSEAFF. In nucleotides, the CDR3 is TGTGCCACCAGCAGAGTTCGGGGGTCTGAAGCTTTCTTT.

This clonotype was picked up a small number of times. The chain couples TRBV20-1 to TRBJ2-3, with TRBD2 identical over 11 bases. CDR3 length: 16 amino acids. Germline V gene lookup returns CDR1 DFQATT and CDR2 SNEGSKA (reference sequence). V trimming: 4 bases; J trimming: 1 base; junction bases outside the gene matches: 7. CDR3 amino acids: CSAITMTSGGTDTQYF. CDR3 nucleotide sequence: TGCAGTGCTATCACCATGACTAGCGGGGGCACAGATACGCAGTATTTT.

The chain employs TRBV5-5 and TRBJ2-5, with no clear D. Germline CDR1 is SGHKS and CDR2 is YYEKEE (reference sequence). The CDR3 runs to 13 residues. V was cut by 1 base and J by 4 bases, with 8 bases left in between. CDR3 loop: CASSLYSAETQYF. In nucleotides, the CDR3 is TGTGCCAGCAGCTTGTATTCTGCAGAGACCCAGTACTTC.

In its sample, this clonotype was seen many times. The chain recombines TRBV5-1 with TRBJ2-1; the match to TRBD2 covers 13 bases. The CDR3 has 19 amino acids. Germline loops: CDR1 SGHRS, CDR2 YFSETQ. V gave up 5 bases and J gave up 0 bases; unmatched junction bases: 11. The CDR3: CASSWTGTSGTSSYNEQFF. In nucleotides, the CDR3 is TGCGCCAGCAGTTGGACCGGGACTAGCGGGACAAGCTCCTACAATGAGCAGTTCTTC.

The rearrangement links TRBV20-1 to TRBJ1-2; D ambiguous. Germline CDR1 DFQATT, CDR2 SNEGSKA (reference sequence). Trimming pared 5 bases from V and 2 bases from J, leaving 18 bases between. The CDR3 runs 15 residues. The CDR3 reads CSAPTGSPINYGYTF. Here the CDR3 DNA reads TGCAGTGCTCCAACCGGGTCCCCGATAAACTATGGCTACACCTTC.

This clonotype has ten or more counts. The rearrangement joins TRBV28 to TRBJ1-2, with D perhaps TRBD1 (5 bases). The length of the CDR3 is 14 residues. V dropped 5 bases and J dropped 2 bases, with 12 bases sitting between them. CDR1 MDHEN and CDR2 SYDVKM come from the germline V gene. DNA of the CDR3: TGTGCCAGCAGTGACGGACAAGCCAACTATGGCTACACCTTC. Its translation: CASSDGQANYGYTF.

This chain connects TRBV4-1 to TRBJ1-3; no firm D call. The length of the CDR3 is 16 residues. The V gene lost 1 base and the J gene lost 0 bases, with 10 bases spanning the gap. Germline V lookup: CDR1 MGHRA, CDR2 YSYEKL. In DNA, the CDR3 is TGCGCCAGCAGCCAAGCGCGCGGCTTCTCTGGAAACACCATATATTTT. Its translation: CASSQARGFSGNTIYF.

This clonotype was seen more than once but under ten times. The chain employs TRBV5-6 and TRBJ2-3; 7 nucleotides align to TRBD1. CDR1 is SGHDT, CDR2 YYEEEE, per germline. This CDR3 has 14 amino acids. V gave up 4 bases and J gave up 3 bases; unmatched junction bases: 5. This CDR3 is CASSEGQPTDTQYF. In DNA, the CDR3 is TGTGCCAGCAGCGAGGGACAGCCGACAGATACGCAGTATTTT.

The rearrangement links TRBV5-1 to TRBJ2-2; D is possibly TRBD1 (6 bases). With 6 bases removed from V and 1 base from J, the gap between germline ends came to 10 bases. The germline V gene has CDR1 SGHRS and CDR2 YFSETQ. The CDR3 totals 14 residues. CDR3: CASNPTGNTGELFF. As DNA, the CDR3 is TGCGCCAGCAACCCGACAGGGAACACCGGGGAGCTGTTTTTT.

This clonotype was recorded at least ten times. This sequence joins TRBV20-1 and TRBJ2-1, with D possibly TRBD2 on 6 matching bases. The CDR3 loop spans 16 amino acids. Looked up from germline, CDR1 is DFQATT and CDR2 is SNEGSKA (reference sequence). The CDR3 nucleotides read TGCAGCGCGGATGGAGCGGCGGGATTGTCTACTAATGAGCAGTTCTTC. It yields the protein CSADGAAGLSTNEQFF.

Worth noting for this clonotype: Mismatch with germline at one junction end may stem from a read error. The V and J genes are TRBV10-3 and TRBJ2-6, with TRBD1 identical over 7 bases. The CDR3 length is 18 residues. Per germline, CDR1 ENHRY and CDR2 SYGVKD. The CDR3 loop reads CAISGTQGSSSGGNVLTF. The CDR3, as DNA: TGTGCCATCAGTGGGACACAGGGGTCCAGCTCTGGGGGCAACGTCCTGACTTTC.